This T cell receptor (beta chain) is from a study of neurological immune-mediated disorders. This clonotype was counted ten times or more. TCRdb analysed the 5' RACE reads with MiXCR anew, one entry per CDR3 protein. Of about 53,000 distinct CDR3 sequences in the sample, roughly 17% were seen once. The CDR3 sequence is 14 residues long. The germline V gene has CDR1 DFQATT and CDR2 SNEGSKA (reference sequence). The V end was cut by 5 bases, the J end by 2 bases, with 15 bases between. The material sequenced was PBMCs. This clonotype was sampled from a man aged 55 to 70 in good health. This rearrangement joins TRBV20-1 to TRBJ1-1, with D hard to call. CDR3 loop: CSALAVGFNTEAFF. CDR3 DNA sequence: TGCAGTGCTCTCGCGGTAGGGTTCAACACTGAAGCTTTCTTT.